This T cell receptor (beta chain) was sequenced during a study of Tregs in tolerant kidney transplant recipients. Overall study findings and caveats: The small number of patients limits these findings pending further validation. Tregs expanded with activated donor B cells seemed most donor-specific.

On this clone: What it binds is not known.

The repertoire was sequenced with immunoSEQ multiplex PCR; TCRdb's copy has only in-frame clones and lacks some. The sample has 15,000 to 18,000 clones, more than 90% seen once. Thawed PBMCs were FACS-sorted into unstimulated CD4+CD25+CD127- regulatory T cells, CD4+CD25- non-regulatory cells, CD4 and CD8 cells. Trimming cost V 2 bases and J 6 bases; bases outside gene matches: 8. Germline loops: CDR1 MGHRA, CDR2 YSYEKL. The CDR3 length is 15 residues. V gene TRBV4-1 combines with J gene TRBJ1-2, with 8 bases identical to TRBD1. The sequenced sample was CD8+ T cells from blood. This TCR derives from a human donor in good health. CDR3 bases: TGCGCCAGCAGCCAACTCCCCGGGACAGGAGATGGCTACACCTTC. Amino acid sequence: CASSQLPGTGDGYTF.